These T cell receptor beta chains were read from a single sample in a study of blood T cell repertoires in COVID-19. Using immunoSEQ multiplex PCR, the repertoire was profiled, and TCRdb retains in-frame clones only, with some absent. The sample yields 50,000 to 55,000 clones, more than 80% seen once. Material for sequencing was peripheral blood. Receptor source: a man in his sixties with acute or convalescent COVID-19. Each CDR3 is given with its conserved first and last residue. D genes are given only for firm matches. Clone size is shown for a subset of rows, as once, few, many or a class of expanded clone.

abundance	d_gene	v_gene	j_gene	CDR3nt	CDR3aa
.	.	TRBV6-4	TRBJ1-2	TGTGCCAGCTCAGTGGGTGGAGGCCCTAACTATGGCTACACCTTC	CASSVGGGPNYGYTF
.	.	TRBV6-5	TRBJ1-5	TGTGCCAGCAGTACGAGACAGAACAATCAGCCCCAGCATTTT	CASSTRQNNQPQHF
.	TRBD1	TRBV7-8	TRBJ2-2	TGTGCCAGCAGCCCCGGGACAGGGTACCCCGGGGAGCTGTTTTTT	CASSPGTGYPGELFF
.	TRBD2	TRBV18	TRBJ2-2	TGTGCCAGCTCACCATGGGCACTAGCGGGAGTTAACACCGGGGAGCTGTTTTTT	CASSPWALAGVNTGELFF
.	.	TRBV12-3/TRBV12-4	TRBJ2-2	TGTGCCAGCACCGGGGTGAACACCGGGGAGCTGTTTTTT	CASTGVNTGELFF
.	TRBD2	TRBV25-1	TRBJ2-1	TGTGCCAGCAGTGGGCTTAGCGGGATCGGTTTTGTTGAGCAGTTCTTC	CASSGLSGIGFVEQFF
.	.	TRBV19	TRBJ1-2	TGTGCCAGTAGTACCTCCGAGGGGGTCTATGGCTACACCTTC	CASSTSEGVYGYTF
.	.	TRBV2	TRBJ2-7	TGTGCCAGCAAGGACCCAAGCGGTACCTACGAGCAGTACTTC	CASKDPSGTYEQYF
.	TRBD2	TRBV18	TRBJ2-3	TGTGCCAGCTCACCAGTAGTCGCTAGCGGGAGACAAAAAGATACGCAGTATTTT	CASSPVVASGRQKDTQYF
.	.	TRBV14	TRBJ2-3	TGTGCCAGCAGCCGGCTAGGAGAGGAATGGGATACGCAGTATTTT	CASSRLGEEWDTQYF
.	TRBD2	TRBV29-1	TRBJ2-3	TGCAGCGTTCTAGCGGCCGGTTCCAGCACAGATACGCAGTATTTT	CSVLAAGSSTDTQYF
.	.	TRBV27	TRBJ1-2	TGTGCCAGCAGTTTCACGCAGGGGTATGGCTACACCTTC	CASSFTQGYGYTF
.	TRBD1	TRBV9	TRBJ1-4	TGTGCCAGCAGCGTAGGGGGGCCTTCCGGGACAGATAATGAAAAACTGTTTTTT	CASSVGGPSGTDNEKLFF
.	TRBD1	TRBV6-2/TRBV6-3	TRBJ2-1	TGTGCCAGCAGCCTCCTCGGGACAGGGTACAATGAGCAGTTCTTC	CASSLLGTGYNEQFF
.	TRBD1	TRBV14	TRBJ1-2	TGTGCCAGCAGAGAAACCGGGACAGACTATGGCTACACCTTC	CASRETGTDYGYTF
.	TRBD1	TRBV19	TRBJ1-5	TGTGCCAGTAGTGATAAGACAGGGCTGCCCCAGCATTTT	CASSDKTGLPQHF
.	TRBD1	TRBV4-1	TRBJ2-6	TGCGCCAGCAGCCAAGAAAGGCAGGGGGCGAGGGGGGCCAACGTCCTGACTTTC	CASSQERQGARGANVLTF
.	TRBD2	TRBV3-1/TRBV3-2	TRBJ2-1	TGTGCCAGCAGCCAAGGCGGGAGGGTTGGGAATGAGCAGTTCTTC	CASSQGGRVGNEQFF
few	TRBD1	TRBV6-5	TRBJ2-7	TGTGCCAGCAGGGGACAGAACTCCTACGAGCAGTACTTC	CASRGQNSYEQYF
.	.	TRBV19	TRBJ1-1	TGTGCCAGTAGTATAGATCTCAGGGGTAGGACTGAAGCTTTCTTT	CASSIDLRGRTEAFF
once	TRBD1	TRBV28	TRBJ1-2	TGTGCCAGCGGAGGGACAGGGGGAAGTAACTATGGCTACACCTTC	CASGGTGGSNYGYTF
.	TRBD1	TRBV6-5	TRBJ1-2	TGTGCCAGCAAAGCTCCGGGACAGGGGTCTGGCTACACCTTC	CASKAPGQGSGYTF
.	.	TRBV7-2	TRBJ2-3	TGTGCCAGCAGCTCACTGGTTTGGCGGCCCCAGGGAGATACGCAGTATTTT	CASSSLVWRPQGDTQYF
.	TRBD1	TRBV19	TRBJ1-1	TGTGCCATACAGGGGCGGACGAACACTGAAGCTTTCTTT	CAIQGRTNTEAFF
.	.	TRBV18	TRBJ1-6	TGTGCCAGCTCACCAAGTGTCCAGGGCGTCATAAATTCACCCCTCCACTTT	CASSPSVQGVINSPLHF
.	.	TRBV2	TRBJ1-3	TGTGCCAGCAGTGATTGGGGCAGCTCTGGAAACACCATATATTTT	CASSDWGSSGNTIYF
.	TRBD2	TRBV14	TRBJ2-3	TGTGCCAGCAGCCACCTTCCCGGGCGAGCGGGGGGCACAGATACGCAGTATTTT	CASSHLPGRAGGTDTQYF
.	TRBD2	TRBV2	TRBJ2-5	TGTGCCAGCAGGGAGACCACTCGACTAGCGGGGGCAGAGACCCAGTACTTC	CASRETTRLAGAETQYF
.	.	TRBV2	TRBJ2-6	TGTGCCAGCAGTACAGGAGCTGGGGCCAACGTCCTGACTTTC	CASSTGAGANVLTF
medium-sized	TRBD1	TRBV7-6	TRBJ1-2	TGTGCCAGCAGCTTAGAGGGACAGGCCGCAGGAGTTGGCTACACCTTC	CASSLEGQAAGVGYTF
.	.	TRBV27	TRBJ2-7	TGTGCCAGCAGTCCCCAAGCCGAGCACGAGCAGTACTTC	CASSPQAEHEQYF
.	TRBD2	TRBV3-1/TRBV3-2	TRBJ2-3	TGTGCCAGCAGCCAAGTCATGGGACTAGGGTACACAGATACGCAGTATTTT	CASSQVMGLGYTDTQYF
.	TRBD1	TRBV7-6	TRBJ2-1	TGTGCCAGCAGCCCCGGACAGGGGACATACAATGAGCAGTTCTTC	CASSPGQGTYNEQFF
.	.	TRBV2	TRBJ2-1	TGTGCCAGCAGGCCCACTAGTCGGGGCTACAATGAGCAGTTCTTC	CASRPTSRGYNEQFF
few	.	TRBV5-1	TRBJ1-2	TGCGCCAGCAGCTTGGCTGGGGCGGTCTATGGCTACACCTTC	CASSLAGAVYGYTF
few	.	TRBV27	TRBJ2-3	TGTGCCAGCAGTCCTATCATGGAGCCCACAGATACGCAGTATTTT	CASSPIMEPTDTQYF
.	.	TRBV27	TRBJ2-1	TGTGCCAGCAGTAATGTGCAGGCGAGCTCCTACAATGAGCAGTTCTTC	CASSNVQASSYNEQFF